Below are 8 T cell receptor beta chains sequenced from a single sample in a study of shared clonotypes between healthy human individuals. TCRdb keeps only in-frame clones here, not all; method: immunoSEQ multiplex PCR. Found here are under 2,500,000 clones, approximately 95% of them singletons; the top ten hold roughly 0.13%. The source material was naive CD4+ T cells sorted from blood. Subset indicated: CD45RA+ positively selected. These receptors were obtained from a man aged 18 to 30 in good health.

V gene TRBV6-1 combines with J gene TRBJ1-1, with D unclear. Germline V gene lookup returns CDR1 MNHNS and CDR2 SASEGT. The length of the CDR3 is 17 residues. The V and J ends lost 3 bases and 2 bases respectively, with 19 bases between them. The DNA of the CDR3 is TGTGCCAGCAGTGACTTCTTCTCCTCCCTTGGTAACACTGAAGCTTTCTTT. Protein product: CASSDFFSSLGNTEAFF.

The rearrangement links TRBV6-1 to TRBJ2-7, with TRBD2 identical over 10 bases. The CDR3 totals 15 residues. Germline CDR1 and CDR2: MNHNS and SASEGT. After removal of 5 bases from V and 5 bases from J, the junction contained 9 bases not matched to a gene. Here the CDR3 DNA reads TGTGCCAGCAGTCAGTGGAGCGGGGGGGAAGACGAGCAGTACTTC. Translating it yields CASSQWSGGEDEQYF.

V usage is TRBV19 and J usage is TRBJ1-3; D is uncertain. Per germline, CDR1 LNHDA and CDR2 SQIVND (reference sequence). Trimming stripped 4 bases from V and 2 bases from J, with 9 bases between. The CDR3 contains 14 residues. The CDR3 is CASSTTIPGNTIYF. The DNA for the CDR3 is TGTGCCAGTAGTACGACAATTCCTGGAAACACCATATATTTT.

The CDR3 region has the DNA TGTGCCAGCAGTTACTTCGGAGAGGGGGGCTATGGCTACACCTTC. It specifies CASSYFGEGGYGYTF. The rearrangement links TRBV6-5 to TRBJ1-2, with D tentatively TRBD1 (6 bases). CDR3 length: 15 residues. The V and J ends lost 1 base and 4 bases respectively, with 13 bases between them. Germline CDR1 reads MNHEY; CDR2 reads SVGAGI.

The V call is TRBV10-2, the J call TRBJ1-4, with D maybe TRBD1 (6 bases). The germline V gene encodes CDR1 WSHSY and CDR2 SAAADI. Trimming removed 0 bases from V and 8 bases from J, with 13 bases in between. The CDR3 is made up of 15 amino acids. In nucleotides, the CDR3 is TGCGCCAGCAGTGAGTCGGTCGGGACAAGCGAAAAACTGTTTTTT. Translating gives CASSESVGTSEKLFF.

The chain employs TRBV2 and TRBJ2-5; D is ambiguous. CDR3 length equals 16 residues. CDR1 and CDR2 from the germline V gene are SNHLY and FYNNEI. Trimming cost V 7 bases and J 4 bases, with 22 bases left between them. The CDR3 DNA sequence: TGTGCCAGCACCCTGGGTGCCATGGTAGCCAGAGAGACCCAGTACTTC. This gives the protein CASTLGAMVARETQYF.

This clone has only one observation. Other DNA sequences within the sample encode an identical CDR3. This chain uses TRBV5-4 with TRBJ1-5, with D perhaps TRBD1 (5 bases). Trimming took off 0 bases at V and 4 bases at J, with 8 bases between the two ends. The CDR3 loop spans 14 amino acids. Germline CDR1 SGHNT, CDR2 YYREEE (reference sequence). This CDR3 is CASSLGGDNQPQHF. The CDR3 coding sequence is TGTGCCAGCAGCTTGGGGGGGGATAATCAGCCCCAGCATTTT.

This clone was counted once. This chain uses TRBV21-1 with TRBJ2-3; the tabulated D call, TRBD2, remains unverified against the DNA. TRBV21-1 is annotated as a pseudogene. The CDR3 length is 18 residues. The CDR3 here is CASTGTSGQKQGTDTQYF. The CDR3 DNA reads TGTGCCAGCACGGGGACTAGCGGCCAAAAACAGGGAACAGATACGCAGTATTTT.